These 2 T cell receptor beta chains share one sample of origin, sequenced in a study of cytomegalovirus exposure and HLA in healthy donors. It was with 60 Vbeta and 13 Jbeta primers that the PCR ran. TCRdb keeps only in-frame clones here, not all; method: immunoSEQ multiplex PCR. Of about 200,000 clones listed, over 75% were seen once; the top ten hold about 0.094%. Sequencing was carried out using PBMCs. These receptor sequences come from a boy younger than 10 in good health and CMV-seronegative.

The CDR3 protein is CASRPAGGLAKTQYF. The CDR3 nucleotides read TGTGCCAGTCGACCCGCCGGGGGACTAGCGAAGACCCAGTACTTC. This chain uses TRBV19 with TRBJ2-5, with 10 bases identical to TRBD2. V dropped 8 bases and J dropped 6; count of bases not matched to a gene: 12. The CDR3 is made up of 15 amino acids. CDR1 and CDR2 (germline): LNHDA, SQIVND (reference sequence).

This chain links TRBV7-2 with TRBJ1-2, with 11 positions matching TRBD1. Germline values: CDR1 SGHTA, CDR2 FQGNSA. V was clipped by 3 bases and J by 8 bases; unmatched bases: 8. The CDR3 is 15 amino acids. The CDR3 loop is CASSFRGQGARGYTF. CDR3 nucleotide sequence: TGTGCCAGCAGCTTCCGAGGACAGGGGGCTCGAGGCTACACCTTC. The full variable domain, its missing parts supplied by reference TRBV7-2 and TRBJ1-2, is GAGVSQSPSNKVTEKGKDVELRCDPISGHTALYWYRQSLGQGLEFLIYFQGNSAPDKSGLPSDRFSAERTGGSVSTLTIQRTQQEDSAVYLCASSFRGQGARGYTFGSGTRLTVV.